What follows is one T cell receptor beta chain and its context. Germline CDR1 reads SGHKS; CDR2 reads YYEKEE (reference sequence). This CDR3 is built from 13 residues. V gave up 1 base and J gave up 10 bases, with 12 bases separating them. Sequencing used immunoSEQ multiplex PCR; TCRdb keeps in-frame clones, though not all of them. This sample has 250,000 to 400,000 clones; approximately 90% occur once, and the top ten carry 1.5% to 2%. The sample originates from a study of blood T cell repertoires in COVID-19. The chain combines TRBV5-5 with TRBJ2-1, with D unresolved. The sequence came from a woman in her twenties or thirties with COVID-19, enrolled during active disease. The material sequenced was peripheral blood. This CDR3 is CASSLPDGQEQFF. In nucleotides, the CDR3 is TGTGCCAGCAGCTTGCCGGATGGGCAGGAGCAGTTCTTC.